The sequence of this TCR beta chain was determined in a study of CD8 T cells in Susac syndrome. Per the germline V gene, CDR1 is MDHEN and CDR2 is SYDVKM. Between the trimmed V and J ends, which lost 6 bases and 0 bases, there was a span of 12 bases. This CDR3 contains 14 residues. The study's findings and limits: The study conceded that its TCR sequencing and HLA analysis involved relatively few individuals.

The T cells that were sequenced for TCR beta were CD8+ and CD4+ cells from blood. TEMRA cells were FACS-enriched, while CD8+ and CD4+ T cells were negatively isolated. This clonotype occurred once. Its specificity is unknown. The RNA, about 0.5 to 1 ug, was put through reverse transcription using random hexamers. One entry per CDR3 protein results from TCRdb running MiXCR on the immunoSEQ multiplex PCR reads. The data show about 300,000 distinct CDR3 sequences, over 75% seen once. Material: CD8+ T cells from PBMCs. V gene TRBV28 combines with J gene TRBJ2-7; D may be TRBD1 or TRBD2 (5 bases each). The TCR originated in a human donor with multiple sclerosis. The CDR3, as DNA: TGTGCCAGCAGAAACGGGGCCCTCTCCTACGAGCAGTACTTC. Translating it yields CASRNGALSYEQYF.